The following is a T cell receptor beta chain sequence with its context. The sample contains more than one DNA sequence encoding this CDR3. The source of the sample is a study of blood T cell repertoires in COVID-19. Study in general: Samples came from the United States, Italy and Spain, spanning acute and convalescent COVID-19. The analysed material was cDNA or gDNA that came from T cells, B-cell-depleted T cells, or PBMCs.

Methods used by the authors: Reference gene primers were amplified, and this amplification served to estimate nucleated cell counts. The data were produced by immunoSEQ multiplex PCR, yet TCRdb's version contains in-frame clones alone and is incomplete. For V, J and clone size, that table is used; D and trimming come from the DNA. The data contain about 490,000 clones, approximately 85% of them seen just once; the ten biggest clones take up 3.2%. Sequencing input: peripheral blood. This TCR derives from a human donor in a cohort sampled during active COVID-19.

CDR3 in DNA: TGTGCCAGCTCACCTAGACAGGGGAACACCGGGGAGCTGTTTTTT. Protein sequence: CASSPRQGNTGELFF. The chain carries TRBV18 and TRBJ2-2; TRBD1 matches at 7 bases. This CDR3 spans 15 amino acids. The germline V gene has CDR1 KGHSH and CDR2 LQKENI. V was clipped by 3 bases and J by 1 base; unmatched bases: 2.